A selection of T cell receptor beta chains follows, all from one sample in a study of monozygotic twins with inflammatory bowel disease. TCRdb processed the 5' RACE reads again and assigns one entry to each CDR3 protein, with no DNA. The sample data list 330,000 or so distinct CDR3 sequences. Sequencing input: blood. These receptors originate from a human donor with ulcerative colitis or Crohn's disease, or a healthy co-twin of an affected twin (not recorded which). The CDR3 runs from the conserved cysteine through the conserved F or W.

CDR3: CASSRGLVSYNEQFF; V: TRBV2; J: TRBJ2-1
CDR3: CASSSQGATEQYF; V: TRBV11-2; J: TRBJ2-7
CDR3: CASSYVGGFTDTQYF; V: TRBV6-5; J: TRBJ2-3
CDR3: CALGKAGELFF; V: TRBV2; J: TRBJ2-2
CDR3: CASSNDRGWDQPQHF; V: TRBV13; J: TRBJ1-5
CDR3: CARTVGGVNTEAFF; V: TRBV30; J: TRBJ1-1
CDR3: CSAGDAGRTDTQYF; V: TRBV20-1; J: TRBJ2-3
CDR3: CASSLSTQGTYEQYF; V: TRBV5-1; J: TRBJ2-7
CDR3: CASSPGGGYRDIQYF; V: TRBV28; J: TRBJ2-4
CDR3: CASSITPAIGLLNTEAFF; V: TRBV12-3/TRBV12-4; J: TRBJ1-1
CDR3: CSAKDRGFNYGYTF; V: TRBV20-1; J: TRBJ1-2
CDR3: CASSLWGNGGSNQPQHF; V: TRBV7-2; J: TRBJ1-5
CDR3: CASRPSGLGEQYF; V: TRBV12-3/TRBV12-4; J: TRBJ2-7
CDR3: CASWTGGALAGELFF; V: TRBV2; J: TRBJ2-2
CDR3: CSARERGHNEQFF; V: TRBV20-1; J: TRBJ2-1
CDR3: CASSQARINYGYTF; V: TRBV4-1; J: TRBJ1-2
CDR3: CASKDRGVVTGELFF; V: TRBV7-9; J: TRBJ2-2
CDR3: CSARHATAGSRNEQFF; V: TRBV20-1; J: TRBJ2-1
CDR3: CASSSRPQGGDSQYF; V: TRBV5-6; J: TRBJ2-3
CDR3: CASSFGRESEQYF; V: TRBV5-1; J: TRBJ2-7
CDR3: CASSGGAKRLTDTQYF; V: TRBV5-4; J: TRBJ2-3
CDR3: CASSLGDLYSKQYF; V: TRBV7-2; J: TRBJ2-7
CDR3: CASSQGQLGTEAFF; V: TRBV5-6; J: TRBJ1-1
CDR3: CASSQATTGGKGEKLFF; V: TRBV4-3; J: TRBJ1-4
CDR3: CASSPPPGWETGELFF; V: TRBV6-2/TRBV6-3; J: TRBJ2-2
CDR3: CSARQRETQYF; V: TRBV20-1; J: TRBJ2-5
CDR3: CASSLVGSGGSGNEQFF; V: TRBV5-6; J: TRBJ2-1